This T cell receptor (beta chain) was documented in a study of T cell responses to AZD1222 COVID-19 vaccine. Study outcomes and limitations: Baseline seropositivity occurred in only a handful of AZD1222 recipients. Per reports, nearly half of all spike-specific TCRs target regions that are unmutated in variants.

On this clone: Its antigen is as yet unknown.

The CDR3 runs to 14 residues. V lost 0 bases to trimming and J lost 8 bases; unmatched junction nucleotides: 6. Germline V lookup: CDR1 SGHDT, CDR2 YYEEEE. TCRdb's table, derived via immunoSEQ multiplex PCR, lists solely in-frame clones and lacks some. The repertoire includes roughly 130,000 clones, about 91% of them detected once, and 1.5% to 2% sits in the top ten. Here the sequenced sample was peripheral blood, taken on day 0 of AZD1222 vaccination. The TCR originated in an adult in good health. V usage is TRBV5-6 and J usage is TRBJ1-1; 8 bases fit TRBD1. The chain's CDR3 is CASSLGRGLSEAFF. CDR3 DNA sequence: TGTGCCAGCAGCTTGGGCAGGGGGCTGTCGGAAGCTTTCTTT.